The rows below give T cell receptor beta chains drawn from one sample of a study of blood T cell repertoires in COVID-19. The data were produced by immunoSEQ multiplex PCR, yet TCRdb's version contains in-frame clones alone and is incomplete. The table includes over 95,000 clones, about nine tenths detected once. Material: peripheral blood. These receptors were obtained from a woman aged 45-59 years with acute or convalescent COVID-19. CDR3s include the opening cysteine and the closing phenylalanine or tryptophan. Fields, in order: D gene, V gene, J gene, CDR3 DNA, CDR3 protein. A D gene is named only where the DNA matches it firmly.

>.|TRBV3-1/TRBV3-2|TRBJ2-1
TGTGCCAGCAGCCTTCGCGGAGTTGAGCAGTTCTTC
CASSLRGVEQFF
>.|TRBV4-1|TRBJ1-1
TGCGCCAGCAGCCAACTCCAGGGGCCTATAAACTTGAACACTGAAGCTTTCTTT
CASSQLQGPINLNTEAFF
>TRBD2|TRBV5-1|TRBJ2-5
TGCGCCAGCAGCGATCCGGGACTAGCGGGGGCGTCGGAGACCCAGTACTTC
CASSDPGLAGASETQYF
>.|TRBV12-3/TRBV12-4|TRBJ1-5
TGTGCCAGCAGTCCCCGCGATAATCAGCCCCAGCATTTT
CASSPRDNQPQHF
>.|TRBV30|TRBJ1-5
TGTGCCTGGAGTGGGGCCGCGTATAGCAATCAGCCCCAGCATTTT
CAWSGAAYSNQPQHF
>.|TRBV24-1|TRBJ2-2
TGTGCCACCAGTTGGGGACAAACCGGGGAGCTGTTTTTT
CATSWGQTGELFF
>TRBD2|TRBV27|TRBJ2-1
TGTGCCATCCGCCGTCGACTAGCGGGGAACAATGAGCAGTTCTTC
CAIRRRLAGNNEQFF
>.|TRBV2|TRBJ1-1
TGTGCCAGCAGTGCTGGGCCGGCGTATGAAGCTTTCTTT
CASSAGPAYEAFF
>TRBD2|TRBV28|TRBJ2-1
TGTGCCAGCAATAAGCTAGCGGGAGCAAGGAGCTCCTACAATGAGCAGTTCTTC
CASNKLAGARSSYNEQFF
>.|TRBV5-3|TRBJ1-2
TGTGCCAGAAGCGCCCGGACAGCCGATGGCTACACCTTC
CARSARTADGYTF
>.|TRBV25-1|TRBJ1-2
TGTGCCAGCAAGGATGGCGGACTATTTGGCTACACCTTC
CASKDGGLFGYTF